The rows below give T cell receptor beta chains drawn from one sample of a study of Graves' ophthalmopathy and Graves' hyperthyroidism. A single record per CDR3 protein comes from TCRdb applying MiXCR to the multiplex PCR reads. The repertoire consists of 200,000 to 250,000 distinct CDR3 sequences, with approximately 21% occurring once and the leading ten covering about 40%. The sample consisted of peripheral blood. The receptors originated from a woman in her forties or fifties with Graves' ophthalmopathy. CDR3s include the opening cysteine and the closing phenylalanine or tryptophan. Each record gives: clone size, J gene, D gene, V gene, CDR3 DNA, CDR3 protein. A D gene is named only where the DNA matches it firmly. Expanded clones are given a class, and other clones once, few, many or no size at all.

clone_size: many; j_call: TRBJ2-7; d_call: TRBD1; v_call: TRBV6-5; cdr3_nt: TGTGCCAGCAGAGGCCTTGGACAGGGGAAATACGAGCAGTACTTC; cdr3_aa: CASRGLGQGKYEQYF
clone_size: many; j_call: TRBJ1-1; d_call: NA; v_call: TRBV15; cdr3_nt: TGTGCCACCAGCAGGACGGGGGGCACTGAAGCTTTCTTT; cdr3_aa: CATSRTGGTEAFF
clone_size: many; j_call: TRBJ2-2; d_call: TRBD1; v_call: TRBV7-3; cdr3_nt: TGTGCCAGCAGCCAACAGGGGGTTACCGGGGAGCTGTTTTTT; cdr3_aa: CASSQQGVTGELFF
clone_size: many; j_call: TRBJ2-5; d_call: NA; v_call: TRBV12-3/TRBV12-4; cdr3_nt: TGTGCCAGCAGTTTGGGTTTAACGACCCAGTACTTC; cdr3_aa: CASSLGLTTQYF
clone_size: many; j_call: TRBJ2-7; d_call: TRBD2; v_call: TRBV6-1; cdr3_nt: TGTGCCAGCCTCGGACTAGCAAAAAGGTCCACCTACGAGCAGTACTTC; cdr3_aa: CASLGLAKRSTYEQYF
clone_size: many; j_call: TRBJ1-2; d_call: TRBD1; v_call: TRBV9; cdr3_nt: TGTGCCAGCAGCGTAGAAGGACAGGGCTATGGCTACACCTTC; cdr3_aa: CASSVEGQGYGYTF
clone_size: many; j_call: TRBJ1-5; d_call: NA; v_call: TRBV5-1; cdr3_nt: TGCGCCAGCAGCTTGGCCTTGGGGCAGCCCCAGCATTTT; cdr3_aa: CASSLALGQPQHF
clone_size: many; j_call: TRBJ2-7; d_call: NA; v_call: TRBV24-1; cdr3_nt: TGTGCCACCAGTCAGGGAGGCTCCTACGAGCAGTACTTC; cdr3_aa: CATSQGGSYEQYF
clone_size: many; j_call: TRBJ1-6; d_call: NA; v_call: TRBV5-4; cdr3_nt: TGTGCCAGCAGCTTGGGGCGGGATGATTCACCCCTCCACTTT; cdr3_aa: CASSLGRDDSPLHF
clone_size: many; j_call: TRBJ2-6; d_call: NA; v_call: TRBV28; cdr3_nt: TGTGCCAGCAGCAAGGACAGCTTCCGCTCTGGGGCCAACGTCCTGACTTTC; cdr3_aa: CASSKDSFRSGANVLTF
clone_size: many; j_call: TRBJ2-7; d_call: NA; v_call: TRBV28; cdr3_nt: TGTGCCAGCAGTTTAAGTGGAAGAGGGGGTTACGAGCAGTACTTC; cdr3_aa: CASSLSGRGGYEQYF
clone_size: NA; j_call: TRBJ1-5; d_call: NA; v_call: TRBV20-1; cdr3_nt: TGCAGTGCTAGGGTAGGGGCGAGTTCCCAGCCCCAGCATTTT; cdr3_aa: CSARVGASSQPQHF
clone_size: once; j_call: TRBJ1-1; d_call: NA; v_call: TRBV12-3/TRBV12-4; cdr3_nt: TGTGCCAGCAGTTCACAGGGACCGAACACTGAAGCTTTCTTT; cdr3_aa: CASSSQGPNTEAFF
clone_size: many; j_call: TRBJ2-7; d_call: TRBD2; v_call: TRBV20-1; cdr3_nt: TGCAGTGCTAGAGACGTTAGCGGGCGTAGCTCCTACGAGCAGTACTTC; cdr3_aa: CSARDVSGRSSYEQYF
clone_size: many; j_call: TRBJ2-5; d_call: NA; v_call: TRBV2; cdr3_nt: TGTGCCAGCAGCGGTTTGAGCGCGCAAGAGACCCAGTACTTC; cdr3_aa: CASSGLSAQETQYF
clone_size: NA; j_call: TRBJ1-1; d_call: TRBD1; v_call: TRBV20-1; cdr3_nt: TGCAGTGCCAGAACGACAGGGGCGAGGAACACTGAAGCTTTCTTT; cdr3_aa: CSARTTGARNTEAFF
clone_size: many; j_call: TRBJ2-5; d_call: TRBD1; v_call: TRBV30; cdr3_nt: TGTGCCTGGAGCGACAGGGGGCTCGGGAAGACCCAGTACTTC; cdr3_aa: CAWSDRGLGKTQYF
clone_size: few; j_call: TRBJ1-2; d_call: NA; v_call: TRBV5-1; cdr3_nt: TGCGCCAGCAAGGGAGGGGAACCGGGGAACTATGGCTACACCTTC; cdr3_aa: CASKGGEPGNYGYTF
clone_size: NA; j_call: TRBJ1-1; d_call: NA; v_call: TRBV12-3/TRBV12-4; cdr3_nt: TGTGCCAGCAGTTTAGTAGTTGGGCCGGAGAACACTGAAGCTTTCTTT; cdr3_aa: CASSLVVGPENTEAFF
clone_size: many; j_call: TRBJ2-7; d_call: NA; v_call: TRBV28; cdr3_nt: TGTGCCAGCTCTCCGGTGGCGGGAAGCTACGAGCAGTACTTC; cdr3_aa: CASSPVAGSYEQYF
clone_size: many; j_call: TRBJ2-7; d_call: NA; v_call: TRBV6-1; cdr3_nt: TGTGCCAGCAGACCTCCGGGACATTCTAACCACGAGCAGTACTTC; cdr3_aa: CASRPPGHSNHEQYF
clone_size: NA; j_call: TRBJ2-7; d_call: NA; v_call: TRBV7-9; cdr3_nt: TGTGCCAGCAGCTTAGTCGAAAGGGCCCCCTACGAGCAGTACTTC; cdr3_aa: CASSLVERAPYEQYF
clone_size: many; j_call: TRBJ2-7; d_call: TRBD2; v_call: TRBV7-8; cdr3_nt: TGTGCCAGCAGCGGCGGACTAGCGGGAAAGGAGCAGTACTTC; cdr3_aa: CASSGGLAGKEQYF
clone_size: few; j_call: TRBJ1-1; d_call: NA; v_call: TRBV27; cdr3_nt: TGTGCCAGCAGCTTAGGGGAGAGGAGTGAAGCTTTCTTT; cdr3_aa: CASSLGERSEAFF
clone_size: many; j_call: TRBJ1-1; d_call: TRBD1; v_call: TRBV29-1; cdr3_nt: TGCAGCGTGGGGGACAGCGTTACTGAAGCTTTCTTT; cdr3_aa: CSVGDSVTEAFF
clone_size: NA; j_call: TRBJ2-5; d_call: NA; v_call: TRBV5-5; cdr3_nt: TGTGCCAGCAGCTTTGGACCGATGTACCAAGAGACCCAGTACTTC; cdr3_aa: CASSFGPMYQETQYF
clone_size: many; j_call: TRBJ2-4; d_call: TRBD2; v_call: TRBV6-2/TRBV6-3; cdr3_nt: TGTGCCAGCACCCAGCCCCGGGGACTAGCGTCCCCAAGCAAAAACATTCAGTACTTC; cdr3_aa: CASTQPRGLASPSKNIQYF
clone_size: NA; j_call: TRBJ1-1; d_call: TRBD1; v_call: TRBV12-3/TRBV12-4; cdr3_nt: TGTGCCAGCAGCCCCCAGGGGGGAGTCGGTGAAGCTTTCTTT; cdr3_aa: CASSPQGGVGEAFF
clone_size: NA; j_call: TRBJ1-1; d_call: NA; v_call: TRBV30; cdr3_nt: TGTGCCTGGAGTGTAGGGGGACCTGAAGCTTTCTTT; cdr3_aa: CAWSVGGPEAFF
clone_size: few; j_call: TRBJ1-1; d_call: NA; v_call: TRBV5-1; cdr3_nt: TGCGCCAGCAGCTTTTCCCCTCCAAGCACTGAAGCTTTCTTT; cdr3_aa: CASSFSPPSTEAFF
clone_size: few; j_call: TRBJ2-2; d_call: NA; v_call: TRBV19; cdr3_nt: TGTGCCAGTATAAGGGGGATCTTGGCCCCCGGGGAGCTGTTTTTT; cdr3_aa: CASIRGILAPGELFF
clone_size: many; j_call: TRBJ2-4; d_call: TRBD2; v_call: TRBV20-1; cdr3_nt: TGCAGTGCTAGAGTGCCAGCGGGAGGGATAAGAGGGACCAAAAACATTCAGTACTTC; cdr3_aa: CSARVPAGGIRGTKNIQYF
clone_size: NA; j_call: TRBJ2-7; d_call: TRBD1; v_call: TRBV6-5; cdr3_nt: TGTGCCAGCAGTTATCAGGACAGGGGATCCTACGAGCAGTACTTC; cdr3_aa: CASSYQDRGSYEQYF
clone_size: many; j_call: TRBJ2-4; d_call: NA; v_call: TRBV28; cdr3_nt: TGTGCCAGCAGCGGCAACCCAAGCATTCAGTACTTC; cdr3_aa: CASSGNPSIQYF
clone_size: NA; j_call: TRBJ2-2; d_call: NA; v_call: TRBV6-1; cdr3_nt: TGTGCCACCCACAGGGATCCCAACACCGGGGAGCTGTTTTTT; cdr3_aa: CATHRDPNTGELFF
clone_size: NA; j_call: TRBJ2-7; d_call: NA; v_call: TRBV12-3/TRBV12-4; cdr3_nt: TGTGCCAGCAGGCGGATTCCCTACGAGCAGTACTTC; cdr3_aa: CASRRIPYEQYF
clone_size: many; j_call: TRBJ2-6; d_call: NA; v_call: TRBV11-2; cdr3_nt: TGTGCCAGCAGCCAAACGACGAGAAACGTCCTGACTTTC; cdr3_aa: CASSQTTRNVLTF
clone_size: many; j_call: TRBJ1-3; d_call: NA; v_call: TRBV9; cdr3_nt: TGTGCCAGCAGCGTAGTCGACAGCTCTGGAAACACCATATATTTT; cdr3_aa: CASSVVDSSGNTIYF
clone_size: NA; j_call: TRBJ1-5; d_call: NA; v_call: TRBV19; cdr3_nt: TGTGCCAGTAGTATGGGCACCACGGGCAATCAGCCCCAGCATTTT; cdr3_aa: CASSMGTTGNQPQHF
clone_size: many; j_call: TRBJ1-5; d_call: NA; v_call: TRBV20-1; cdr3_nt: TGCAGTGCGTCAAGGGGAACGGTTTTTGGGGCCAATCAGCCCCAGCATTTT; cdr3_aa: CSASRGTVFGANQPQHF
clone_size: many; j_call: TRBJ2-7; d_call: TRBD2; v_call: TRBV19; cdr3_nt: TGTGCCAGTAAACTAGCGGGAGGGCCATCCTACGAGCAGTACTTC; cdr3_aa: CASKLAGGPSYEQYF
clone_size: many; j_call: TRBJ2-5; d_call: NA; v_call: TRBV2; cdr3_nt: TGTGCCAGCAGTGAACCTTCCAGGAGGGGAGAGACCCAGTACTTC; cdr3_aa: CASSEPSRRGETQYF
clone_size: NA; j_call: TRBJ2-7; d_call: TRBD2; v_call: TRBV6-1; cdr3_nt: TGTGCCAGCAGTGAATGGGTAGCGGGAGATAACGAGCAGTACTTC; cdr3_aa: CASSEWVAGDNEQYF
clone_size: many; j_call: TRBJ2-7; d_call: NA; v_call: TRBV28; cdr3_nt: TGTGCCAGCAGACAGGGTGGGAGCTCCTACGAGCAGTACTTC; cdr3_aa: CASRQGGSSYEQYF
clone_size: few; j_call: TRBJ1-1; d_call: NA; v_call: TRBV2; cdr3_nt: TGTGCCAGCAGTGAAATGACCCGACGACCTGAAGCTTTCTTT; cdr3_aa: CASSEMTRRPEAFF
clone_size: NA; j_call: TRBJ2-6; d_call: NA; v_call: TRBV11-1; cdr3_nt: TGTGCCAGCAGCCCCGGCCGGAAGGGTACGCCTGGGGCCAACGTCCTGACTTTC; cdr3_aa: CASSPGRKGTPGANVLTF
clone_size: NA; j_call: TRBJ2-5; d_call: TRBD2; v_call: TRBV15; cdr3_nt: TGTGCCACCAGCAGAGACGGACTAGCGGGAGCTTGGGAGACCCAGTACTTC; cdr3_aa: CATSRDGLAGAWETQYF
clone_size: many; j_call: TRBJ2-5; d_call: NA; v_call: TRBV7-8; cdr3_nt: TGTGCCAGCAGCTTAACAGGGTGGGAGACCCAGTACTTC; cdr3_aa: CASSLTGWETQYF
clone_size: NA; j_call: TRBJ2-5; d_call: TRBD2; v_call: TRBV20-1; cdr3_nt: TGCAGTGCTAGAGATGGGGGGGGTAGCGAGACCCAGTACTTC; cdr3_aa: CSARDGGGSETQYF
clone_size: NA; j_call: TRBJ1-1; d_call: NA; v_call: TRBV30; cdr3_nt: TGTGCCTGGAAGGTCGAGGGGAACACTGAAGCTTTCTTT; cdr3_aa: CAWKVEGNTEAFF
clone_size: NA; j_call: TRBJ2-7; d_call: NA; v_call: TRBV14; cdr3_nt: TGTGCCAGCAGCCACCCTGCTAGGAGAGCAGCTAGCTCTACCGACTCCTACGAGCAGTACTTC; cdr3_aa: CASSHPARRAASSTDSYEQYF
clone_size: NA; j_call: TRBJ1-5; d_call: NA; v_call: TRBV27; cdr3_nt: TGTGCCAGCAGTATGCTGGGGAAAAATCAGCCCCAGCATTTT; cdr3_aa: CASSMLGKNQPQHF
clone_size: NA; j_call: TRBJ2-7; d_call: TRBD1; v_call: TRBV2; cdr3_nt: TGTGCCAGCAGTTGGGGACAGGGGGCTTACGAGCAGTACTTC; cdr3_aa: CASSWGQGAYEQYF
clone_size: few; j_call: TRBJ2-5; d_call: NA; v_call: TRBV20-1; cdr3_nt: TGCAGTGCTGAAAATGCGGCCAGAGCAGGAGAGACCCAGTACTTC; cdr3_aa: CSAENAARAGETQYF
clone_size: NA; j_call: TRBJ2-2; d_call: TRBD2; v_call: TRBV7-3; cdr3_nt: TGTGCCAGCAGCTTCGGTCCTAGCGGGGGCGGGGAGCTGTTTTTT; cdr3_aa: CASSFGPSGGGELFF
clone_size: NA; j_call: TRBJ2-7; d_call: NA; v_call: TRBV3-1; cdr3_nt: TGTGCCAGCAGCGCCGAAGCATCAAATTTCTACGAGCAGTACTTC; cdr3_aa: CASSAEASNFYEQYF
clone_size: many; j_call: TRBJ2-7; d_call: NA; v_call: TRBV11-2; cdr3_nt: TGTGCCAGCAGCTTTACCTGGGGGGGAAAGGGGGTGGAAGAGCAGTACTTC; cdr3_aa: CASSFTWGGKGVEEQYF
clone_size: NA; j_call: TRBJ1-1; d_call: TRBD1; v_call: TRBV6-2/TRBV6-3; cdr3_nt: TGTGCCAGCCATCGGACAGGGGGCACTGAAGCTTTCTTT; cdr3_aa: CASHRTGGTEAFF
clone_size: NA; j_call: TRBJ1-5; d_call: TRBD1; v_call: TRBV24-1; cdr3_nt: TGTGCCACCAGTGATCCGGGACAGGGGGTTCAGCCCCAGCATTTT; cdr3_aa: CATSDPGQGVQPQHF
clone_size: NA; j_call: TRBJ2-5; d_call: NA; v_call: TRBV12-3/TRBV12-4; cdr3_nt: TGTGCCAGCAGTTTCTTTACCCGGCTTAAGATCGGCCAGTACTTC; cdr3_aa: CASSFFTRLKIGQYF